This T cell receptor (beta chain) was sequenced in a study of blood T cell repertoires in COVID-19. Looking at the study overall: From the United States, Italy and Spain came samples of acute and convalescent COVID-19. Sources were T cells, B-cell-depleted T cells, or PBMCs; the material itself was cDNA or gDNA.

How the authors handled the data: The assay estimated nucleated cells by amplifying reference gene primers. Method: immunoSEQ multiplex PCR; TCRdb's copy keeps in-frame clones and lacks some. That table supplies the V and J calls and clone size; D and trimming were determined from the DNA. The sample contains around 230,000 clones, approximately 83% of which appear only once. The CDR3 is made up of 16 amino acids. Germline CDR1 reads SGHVS; CDR2 reads FNYEAQ. V shed 5 bases and J 0 bases; nucleotides not matched to a gene: 4. The sequencing sample was made of peripheral blood. The chain employs TRBV7-6 and TRBJ2-6; 7 bases match TRBD1. The clonotype was recovered from a woman between 40 and 55 years old with active or convalescent COVID-19. The CDR3 bases are TGTGCCAGCAGCCGGGACAGCTTCTCTGGGGCCAACGTCCTGACTTTC. Translated, it gives CASSRDSFSGANVLTF.